One and the same sample provided the 21 T cell receptor beta chains below, sequenced in a study of molecular identifiers for immune sequencing clone quantification. TCRdb ran MiXCR on the PCR reads and lists one entry per CDR3 protein. The sample gives roughly 320,000 distinct CDR3 sequences, over 20% of which show up once; 0.7% to 0.9% is in the top ten. The sequenced material came from naive CD8+ T cells from blood, with Jurkat cell RNA spiked in. Subset described: FACS-sorted CD8+CD4-CCR7+CD45RA+ naive T cells. These receptors came from a human donor in good health. Some libraries in this study had Jurkat cell RNA spiked in.

Concerning this clonotype itself: A read error is possible here, since a much larger clone lies one base away. V and J are TRBV4-1 and TRBJ2-7, with TRBD2 as a possible D gene (7 bases). This CDR3 comprises 14 residues. Germline V gene sequence: CDR1 MGHRA, CDR2 YSYEKL. This CDR3 is CASSQIGGVGEQHF. In nucleotides, the CDR3 is TGCGCCAGCAGCCAGATAGGGGGGGTCGGCGAGCAGCACTTC.

This clonotype came up many times. The rearrangement links TRBV4-2 to TRBJ2-7; D remains ambiguous. Per the germline V gene, CDR1 is LGHNA and CDR2 is YNFKEQ. V gave up 6 bases and J gave up 0 bases, with 9 bases separating them. This CDR3 contains 13 residues. CDR3 region: CASSAPPSYEQYF. In DNA, the CDR3 is TGTGCCAGCAGTGCCCCACCCTCCTACGAGCAGTACTTC.

This clonotype has more than one count but fewer than ten. The chain joins TRBV28 to TRBJ2-1; no definite D call. V was cut by 2 bases and J by 7 bases, with 18 bases left in between. The CDR3 spans 16 residues. The germline gives CDR1 MDHEN, CDR2 SYDVKM. The CDR3 loop is CASSLVWREGLNEQFF. The CDR3 DNA follows: TGTGCCAGCAGTTTAGTATGGCGTGAAGGGTTGAATGAGCAGTTCTTC.

Ten or more counts support this clonotype. The V and J genes are TRBV6-2 or TRBV6-3 and TRBJ1-5, with unresolved D. With 0 bases removed from V and 5 bases from J, the gap between germline ends came to 14 bases. Germline CDR1 and CDR2: MNHEY and SVGEGT. The CDR3 totals 16 residues. CDR3: CASSYSIIGLDQPQHF. The CDR3 DNA follows: TGTGCCAGCAGTTACTCGATCATAGGGTTGGATCAGCCCCAGCATTTT.

Ten or more counts support this clonotype. The V and J genes are TRBV7-9 and TRBJ2-3, with 8 nucleotides matching TRBD2. The CDR3 consists of 15 residues. CDR1 and CDR2 (germline): SEHNR, FQNEAQ (reference sequence). V shed 5 bases and J 2 bases; nucleotides not matched to a gene: 6. The CDR3 here is CASSPSGRNTDTQYF. The CDR3 DNA reads as TGTGCCAGCAGCCCCAGCGGGAGAAACACAGATACGCAGTATTTT.

Comment on this clonotype: One end of the junction fails to match germline, which may point to a read error. V is TRBV7-9 and J is TRBJ2-3, with TRBD2 identical over 10 bases. In germline, CDR1 is SEHNR, CDR2 FQNEAQ (reference sequence). The CDR3 length is 16 residues. As DNA, the CDR3 is TGTGCCAGTAGCTCTAGGACTAGCGGAATCGCAGATACGCAGTATTTT. It codes for CASSSRTSGIADTQYF.

There are a few counts of this clonotype. This sequence joins TRBV7-9 and TRBJ1-1; no reliable D call. The CDR3 runs 14 residues. Germline V gene lookup returns CDR1 SEHNR and CDR2 FQNEAQ (reference sequence). With 4 bases removed from V and 4 bases from J, the gap between germline ends came to 13 bases. The CDR3 region is CASSSQGRSTEAFF. CDR3 in DNA: TGTGCCAGCAGCTCCCAAGGGCGATCCACTGAAGCTTTCTTT.

This clonotype was seen ten or more times. The gene calls are TRBV7-9 and TRBJ2-3, with D possibly being TRBD1 or TRBD2 (5 bases each). The ends were cut back, 2 bases at V and 0 bases at J, with 12 bases in the middle. This CDR3 has 16 residues. CDR1 and CDR2 (germline): SEHNR, FQNEAQ (reference sequence). The CDR3 spells CASSLPPGPSTDTQYF. CDR3 DNA sequence: TGTGCCAGCAGCTTACCCCCGGGACCAAGCACAGATACGCAGTATTTT.

As concerns this clonotype: Being one base from a much bigger clone, this may be a read error. The chain joins TRBV29-1 to TRBJ2-3; 12 bases fit TRBD2. The CDR3 runs 13 residues. Germline V lookup: CDR1 SQVTM, CDR2 ANQGSEA. The V segment lost 7 bases and the J segment 4 bases; nucleotides outside the gene matches: 3. This CDR3 is CSGLAGGSDTQYF. Here the CDR3 DNA reads TGCAGCGGGCTAGCGGGAGGGTCAGATACGCAGTATTTT.

This clonotype occurred many times. V usage is TRBV29-1 and J usage is TRBJ2-3; D unresolved. Germline loops: CDR1 SQVTM, CDR2 ANQGSEA. Trimming took off 0 bases at V and 2 bases at J, with 12 bases between the two ends. CDR3 length: 15 amino acids. CDR3 bases: TGCAGCGTTGAAGATCGCGGCTGGGCCACAGATACGCAGTATTTT. Translated, it gives CSVEDRGWATDTQYF.

Comment on this clonotype: A read error may explain this, as a much larger clone is one base away. The CDR3 sequence is CSARALEYGTGEPFF. The CDR3 bases are TGCAGTGCTAGGGCTTTGGAGTACGGCACCGGGGAGCCGTTTTTT. The chain uses TRBV20-1 and TRBJ2-2; D may be TRBD2 (5 bases). Germline loops: CDR1 DFQATT, CDR2 SNEGSKA (reference sequence). The CDR3 length is 15 residues.

This clonotype was recorded many times. The rearrangement uses TRBV7-2 and TRBJ2-3; 11 nucleotides agree with TRBD1. V dropped 4 bases and J dropped 6; count of bases not matched to a gene: 6. This CDR3 has 15 amino acids. Germline V gene sequence: CDR1 SGHTA, CDR2 FQGNSA. The CDR3 sequence: CASSSRDRGVDTQYF. The CDR3 region has the DNA TGTGCCAGCAGCTCACGGGACAGGGGGGTGGATACGCAGTATTTT. Combining the CDR3 with reference TRBV7-2 and TRBJ2-3 gives the whole variable domain GAGVSQSPSNKVTEKGKDVELRCDPISGHTALYWYRQSLGQGLEFLIYFQGNSAPDKSGLPSDRFSAERTGGSVSTLTIQRTQQEDSAVYLCASSSRDRGVDTQYFGPGTRLTVL.

CDR3 coding DNA: TGTGCCAGCAGTTATTCGACTAGCGGGAGGGCCGCAGAGACCCAGTACTTC. Protein: CASSYSTSGRAAETQYF. The chain links TRBV6-2 or TRBV6-3 to TRBJ2-5; 14 bases agree with TRBD2. Germline V lookup: CDR1 MNHEY, CDR2 SVGEGT. V lost 3 bases and J lost 4; bases outside the gene matches: 7. The CDR3 runs to 17 residues.

This clonotype was counted ten times or more. The CDR3 loop is CAISAVEGRGEQYF. CDR3 DNA sequence: TGTGCCATCAGTGCAGTGGAGGGGAGAGGCGAGCAGTACTTC. The rearrangement uses TRBV10-3 and TRBJ2-7; the D gene is possibly TRBD2 (6 bases). The CDR3 spans 14 residues. From germline, CDR1 is ENHRY and CDR2 SYGVKD. V lost 4 bases and J 6 bases, leaving 16 bases between the germline ends.

The chain uses TRBV11-2 and TRBJ1-1, with TRBD1 identical over 9 bases. The germline V gene encodes CDR1 SGHAT and CDR2 FQNNGV. CDR3 length equals 15 residues. Losses at the gene ends were 4 bases for V and 7 bases for J; bases not matched to a gene: 10. The CDR3 nucleotides are TGTGCCAGCAGCTCACCATACAGGGGGCAAGGTGAAGCTTTCTTT. It encodes CASSSPYRGQGEAFF.

This clonotype has at least ten counts. The chain recombines TRBV6-2 or TRBV6-3 with TRBJ2-1; 11 bases are a match to TRBD2. The CDR3 is made up of 16 amino acids. V gave up 6 bases and J gave up 7 bases; unmatched junction bases: 11. Germline values: CDR1 MNHEY, CDR2 SVGEGT. Here the CDR3 reads CASSPNGASGGNEQFF. CDR3 nucleotides: TGTGCCAGCAGCCCTAATGGGGCTAGCGGGGGGAATGAGCAGTTCTTC.

In this sample, this clonotype turned up many times. This chain joins TRBV29-1 and TRBJ2-3, with D perhaps TRBD1 or TRBD2 (5 bases each). The CDR3 has 12 residues. Looked up from germline, CDR1 is SQVTM and CDR2 is ANQGSEA. Trimming pared 5 bases from V and 6 bases from J, leaving 12 bases between. CDR3 coding DNA: TGCAGCGTTTTTACTAGGGGTGATACGCAGTATTTT. Residues: CSVFTRGDTQYF.

This clonotype was detected only once. At one end the junction does not follow the germline gene, possibly because of a read error. The V and J genes are TRBV28 and TRBJ1-4; TRBD1 matches 7 bases. There are 18 residues in the CDR3. Germline V CDR1 and CDR2: MDHEN, SYDVKM. This chain's CDR3 is CAGSPPGQIPATNEKLFF. CDR3 coding DNA: TGTGCCGGCAGTCCTCCGGGACAGATACCAGCAACTAATGAAAAACTGTTTTTT.

The CDR3 DNA follows: TGTGCCAGCAGCGAGACAGGGACAACTAATGAAAAACTGTTTTTT. Residues: CASSETGTTNEKLFF. This chain connects TRBV9 to TRBJ1-4; 7 positions agree with TRBD1. The CDR3 length is 15 residues. Germline CDR1 SGDLS, CDR2 YYNGEE. J gave up 0 bases and V 3 bases, and 2 bases lay outside the gene matches.

This chain joins TRBV6-5 and TRBJ1-1; D not resolved. CDR1 is MNHEY and CDR2 is SVGAGI in the germline V gene. This CDR3 is 14 amino acids long. The V end lost 5 bases, the J end lost 2 bases, and 12 bases lay between the germline ends. CDR3 in DNA: TGTGCCAGCAGTCCCCAGCCATTTAACACTGAAGCTTTCTTT. Its protein product is CASSPQPFNTEAFF.

Points on this clonotype: Just one base apart from a much larger clone, this may be a read error. The genes are TRBV5-3 and TRBJ1-4; TRBD1 might be the D (5 bases). TRBV5-3 is known as an ORF, though its function is uncertain. This CDR3 has 14 amino acids. The CDR3 here is CASSFPRASGKLFF. DNA for the CDR3: TGTGCCAGCAGCTTCCCCAGGGCTAGTGGAAAACTGTTTTTT.